This passage covers 16 T cell receptor beta chains from one sample sequenced in a study of blood T cell repertoires in COVID-19 (dated by TCRdb to the early 2020s). The method was the immunoSEQ multiplex PCR assay. Imported from immuneACCESS, the table was reduced by TCRdb to in-frame sequences with V and J called. These copies leave out some clones; in studies compared against another copy, an unresolved V gene accounts for under half, and the cause of the remainder is not known. The sample yields some 200,000 clones; roughly 80% were counted once. More than 9% of the sample is taken by the ten largest. The specimen sequenced was peripheral blood. These receptors all stem from a woman of 80 years or more with acute or convalescent COVID-19.

The DNA of the CDR3 is TGTGCCAGCAGTTACGGGACTAGCGGGGCTACCTACGAGCAGTACTTC. This encodes CASSYGTSGATYEQYF. This sequence joins TRBV6-5 and TRBJ2-7, with 13 bases matching TRBD2. Looked up from germline, CDR1 is MNHEY and CDR2 is SVGAGI. Germline trimming cut 2 bases from V and 2 bases from J; bases unmatched to any gene: 3. The CDR3 runs to 16 residues.

This clone has a single count. This chain connects TRBV30 to TRBJ1-5; D is ambiguous. The V end was cut by 0 bases, the J end by 6 bases, with 12 bases between. The CDR3 length is 14 residues. The germline gives CDR1 GTSNPN, CDR2 SVGIG (reference sequence). CDR3 loop: CAWSVTGLGQPQHF. CDR3 nucleotides: TGTGCCTGGAGTGTAACGGGGTTGGGTCAGCCCCAGCATTTT.

The CDR3 protein is CASSWGSGLNNSPLHF. The CDR3 DNA sequence: TGTGCCAGCAGCTGGGGTTCAGGGTTGAATAATTCACCCCTCCACTTT. V usage is TRBV5-6 and J usage is TRBJ1-6; TRBD1 is a possible D gene (5 bases). This CDR3 is built from 16 residues. Germline-derived CDR1 and CDR2 are SGHDT and YYEEEE. Deletions cut 3 bases from V and 5 bases from J, with 15 bases between.

V and J are TRBV2 and TRBJ1-2; D perhaps matches TRBD1 (6 bases). The CDR3 is made up of 13 amino acids. Germline-derived CDR1 and CDR2 are SNHLY and FYNNEI. Trimming removed 6 bases at V and 8 bases at J, with 16 bases between. The CDR3 coding sequence is TGTGCCAGCAGCCGGGACACCGGTGGGGGCTACACCTTC. Its translation: CASSRDTGGGYTF. The whole variable domain, filled in from reference TRBV2 and TRBJ1-2, reads EPEVTQTPSHQVTQMGQEVILRCVPISNHLYFYWYRQILGQKVEFLVSFYNNEISEKSEIFDDQFSVERPDGSNFTLKIRSTKLEDSAMYFCASSRDTGGGYTFGSGTRLTVV.

The V call is TRBV19, the J call TRBJ2-3; tentatively, D is TRBD2 (6 bases). Trimming left V 8 bases short and J 0 bases short, with 12 bases between. CDR3 length equals 14 residues. The V gene's germline CDR1 is LNHDA and CDR2 SQIVND (reference sequence). The CDR3 region has the DNA TGTGCCAGTTCACCGGGAGCGAGCACAGATACGCAGTATTTT. Its protein is CASSPGASTDTQYF.

The chain links TRBV5-8 to TRBJ1-2; tentatively, D is TRBD1 (5 bases). The germline V gene encodes CDR1 SGHTS and CDR2 YDEGEE. Trimming took 4 bases from V and 3 from J, leaving 16 bases between them. There are 15 residues in the CDR3. The DNA of the CDR3 is TGTGCCAGCAGCCCCGGGACCGGACTAGACTATGGCTACACCTTC. This gives the protein CASSPGTGLDYGYTF.

The chain carries TRBV19 and TRBJ2-1; TRBD2 matches 11 bases. Germline V gene data show CDR1 as LNHDA and CDR2 as SQIVND (reference sequence). This CDR3 comprises 17 residues. V shed 7 bases and J 4 bases; nucleotides not matched to a gene: 12. The chain's CDR3 is CASTLSGTSGTYNEQFF. The CDR3, as DNA: TGTGCCAGTACCCTATCCGGGACTAGCGGTACTTACAATGAGCAGTTCTTC. Filled out from reference TRBV19 and TRBJ2-1, the complete variable domain reads DGGITQSPKYLFRKEGQNVTLSCEQNLNHDAMYWYRQDPGQGLRLIYYSQIVNDFQKGDIAEGYSVSREKKESFPLTVTSAQKNPTAFYLCASTLSGTSGTYNEQFFGPGTRLTVL.

The chain uses TRBV19 and TRBJ2-7, with 7 bases lining up with TRBD1. Trimming cost V 1 base and J 6 bases; bases outside gene matches: 9. The V gene's germline CDR1 is LNHDA and CDR2 SQIVND (reference sequence). The CDR3 totals 15 residues. This chain's CDR3 is CASSIGQGWSLEQYF. In DNA, the CDR3 is TGTGCCAGTAGTATAGGACAGGGATGGTCGCTCGAGCAGTACTTC.

J is TRBJ1-1 and V is TRBV11-2, with a possible D match to TRBD1 (5 bases). The CDR3 extends over 13 amino acids. Per germline, CDR1 SGHAT and CDR2 FQNNGV. Trimming took off 1 base at V and 3 bases at J, with 6 bases between the two ends. The CDR3 coding sequence is TGTGCCAGCAGCTTAGCGGGGGACACTGAAGCTTTCTTT. Amino acid sequence: CASSLAGDTEAFF.

The chain employs TRBV7-6 and TRBJ2-5; possibly TRBD1 for D (6 bases). Germline lookup yields CDR1 SGHVS and CDR2 FNYEAQ. CDR3 length: 16 residues. V was trimmed by 2 bases and J by 7 bases, leaving 20 bases between them. CDR3: CASSLSVGWGPGTQYF. In DNA, the CDR3 is TGTGCCAGCAGCTTATCGGTCGGATGGGGGCCGGGGACCCAGTACTTC. The full variable domain, completed using reference TRBV7-6 and TRBJ2-5, is GAGVSQSPRYKVTKRGQDVALRCDPISGHVSLYWYRQALGQGPEFLTYFNYEAQQDKSGLPNDRFSAERPEGSISTLTIQRTEQRDSAMYRCASSLSVGWGPGTQYFGPGTRLLVL.

The chain combines TRBV9 with TRBJ2-7; D may be TRBD2 (5 bases). CDR3 length: 15 amino acids. V lost 1 base and J lost 3, with 14 bases in between. Germline V gene sequence: CDR1 SGDLS, CDR2 YYNGEE. The CDR3 region is CASSVYPDWNYEQYF. The CDR3 DNA is TGTGCCAGCAGCGTATACCCGGACTGGAACTACGAGCAGTACTTC.

J is TRBJ2-3 and V is TRBV20-1; 9 bases are shared with TRBD2. With V trimmed by 3 bases and J by 2 bases, 6 bases remained unmatched. The V gene's germline CDR1 is DFQATT and CDR2 SNEGSKA (reference sequence). This CDR3 spans 15 amino acids. CDR3 in amino acids: CSASTGTSPTDTQYF. CDR3 nucleotide sequence: TGCAGTGCTAGTACTGGGACTAGCCCCACAGATACGCAGTATTTT.

The CDR3 region has the DNA TGTGCCAGCAGCTTGATGACAGGGAATCAGCCCCAGCATTTT. It specifies CASSLMTGNQPQHF. The V gene is TRBV7-6, the J gene TRBJ1-5; TRBD1 agrees at 7 bases. CDR1 is SGHVS, CDR2 FNYEAQ, per germline. The V gene end was trimmed by 3 bases and the J gene end by 4 bases; junction bases not matched to a gene: 3. This CDR3 spans 14 amino acids.

This sequence joins TRBV3-1 (or the pseudogene TRBV3-2) and TRBJ1-2, with 12 bases that match TRBD1. CDR1 LGHDT and CDR2 YNNKEL come from the germline V gene (reference sequence). The junction had 4 bases not matched to a gene; V was cut back by 4 bases and J by 4 bases. The CDR3 runs 15 residues. CDR3 nucleotide sequence: TGTGCCAGCAGCCCCGGGACAGGGGGCGGCTATGGCTACACCTTC. This encodes CASSPGTGGGYGYTF.

The gene calls are TRBV11-3 and TRBJ2-2, with 7 bases matching TRBD2. Per germline, CDR1 SGHNT and CDR2 YENEEA. Unmatched junction bases numbered 5, after V lost 0 bases and J lost 4 bases. The CDR3 runs 16 residues. CDR3 DNA sequence: TGTGCCAGCAGCTTAGAAACTAGCGCGCTCACCGGGGAGCTGTTTTTT. Its protein is CASSLETSALTGELFF.

J is TRBJ2-7 and V is TRBV21-1; no DNA check was done on the table's D call, TRBD1. TRBV21-1 is a pseudogene. This CDR3 is 23 amino acids long. CDR3 DNA sequence: TGTGCCAGCAGCAAAATCCACCGGGACAGGGGGCGCTTCTATCGGGAGGGGTTATACGAGCAGTACTTC. Its protein product is CASSKIHRDRGRFYREGLYEQYF.